This paragraph reports one TCR beta chain. Its cognate antigen has yet to be identified. No qualities accompany the bases; no much larger clone lies one base away. Libraries were prepared through the immunoSEQ multiplex PCR assay. For the multiplex PCR, a mixture combining 60 forward primers for TCR Vbeta segments and 13 reverse primers for TCR Jbeta segments was used. The CDR3 region of rearranged TCR beta genes was amplified from genomic DNA by a multiplex PCR assay. The amplified TCR beta libraries were sequenced on the Illumina HiSeq System as 87-base-pair reads. For the original study's pipeline: Across the 670 or so repertoires, a later analysis counted 78 million or so unique TCR beta chains, some 11 million of which were shared by at least two donors. A nearest-neighbor algorithm error-corrected the raw reads and collapsed the reads into unique sequences, merging closely related sequences to remove PCR and sequencing errors. To assign V, D and J gene segments, CDR3 sequences were aligned to IMGT reference sequences. For a sequence to be retained, a match of at least six nucleotides to both a V gene segment and a J gene segment was required. A rearrangement counted as productive if the CDR3 had no stop codons and remained in frame with V and J, and every other rearrangement counted as non-productive. Following IMGT convention, CDR3 was defined as the stretch from the second conserved V-encoded cysteine to the conserved J-encoded phenylalanine. Sequences without an unambiguous match to a single V gene segment were excluded from the earlier analysis of almost 600 of the donors. In an earlier analysis of more than 500 of the donors, a V segment was called functional when productive rearrangements were above 56.7%, and segregating when the standard deviation between donors exceeded 5%. A statistical classification framework was developed to diagnose cytomegalovirus status using the catalog of TCR beta chain sequences. In a later analysis, V and J genes were assigned by comparing TCR nucleotide sequences against IMGT/GENE-DB human TR gene sequences. The TCRdist pipeline was used in a later analysis to assign CDR3 sequences and most-parsimonious VDJ recombination scenarios. In a later analysis, every TCR beta chain was defined by the combination of its CDR3 amino acid sequence and its V-gene family, and reads without a unique V-gene family were dropped. A later analysis removed 592 highly shared, low-generation-probability nucleotide sequences to deal with suspected cross-contamination and a sequencing artifact. A later analysis calculated a clonal expansion index for each public chain from normalized within-repertoire ranks of inferred template counts. Generation probabilities in a later analysis came from a VDJ recombination model fitted to out-of-frame rearrangements, and those results were checked against IGoR. Hypergeometric tests were used in a later analysis to score TCR-TCR, TCR-HLA and TCR-CMV co-occurrence, with a repertoire-size bias correction applied to the TCR pairs. To estimate false discovery rates, a later analysis permuted the HLA or CMV assignments 20 times. In a later analysis, co-occurring TCRs were grouped using DBSCAN, with TCRdist sequence similarity added in when clustering inside HLA-allele-positive subsets. Repertoires with fewer than 30,000 or more than 120,000 public chains were left out of co-occurrence clustering, as were several repertoires with anomalous nucleotide sharing. TCRdb holds this immuneACCESS table with in-frame rearrangements only. Some clones are missing; in checked studies, unresolved V genes explain under half, and the rest has no known cause. The V and J calls and clone size come from that table; D and trimming were worked out from the DNA. In this sample the table shows about 180,000 clones, about 86% of which occur a single time. About 2.3% of the sample rests with the top ten.

The data stem from a study of cytomegalovirus exposure and HLA in healthy donors (dated by TCRdb to 2016 to 2017). Turning to the overall study: According to an earlier analysis of 450 to 650 of the donors, about 179 million T cells yielded over 90 million unique TCR beta sequences and 276 Gb of sequence data. Every repertoire in the discovery cohort had been generated on one and the same sequencing platform. An early release that covered roughly 600 HLA-typed donors contained about 300 gigabases of sequencing data and approximately 85 million unique TCR sequences. HLA typing covered class I and class II loci at four-digit resolution. The genetic ancestry cluster associated with self-reported Caucasian donors included 81% of the 300 to 450 genotyped donors. A later analysis re-analyzed previously published TCR beta repertoires from 660 or so donors and added high-resolution HLA genotyping to study TCR occurrence patterns. High-throughput TCR immunosequencing, statistical association of individual TCRs with disease status, and machine learning were combined to predict cytomegalovirus infection status. A separate validation cohort of about 110 different subjects was used in addition to the approximately 700-subject first cohort. Typing coverage differed by locus: A, B, C, DRB1 and DQB1 were typed in roughly 629-630 donors, DQA1 in roughly 510, DPA1 in some 610, and DPB1 in roughly 450. Donor age, sex, ethnicity and CMV serostatus were compiled alongside the repertoire data. The study aimed to test whether cataloging public T cell receptors could reveal signatures of past pathogen exposure. In a later genetic analysis, genome-wide SNP genotypes for about three fifths of the roughly 670 donors were used, and that subset was treated as a discovery cohort. In the later analysis, no new phenotypic data were used to find candidate immune exposures; instead, reliance was placed on TCR beta sequences and their occurrence across donors. Four or five DR-DQ haplotypes were treated as single units for association and clustering because of strong linkage in the cohort. The study profiled the T cell repertoires of 500 to 800 subjects by immunosequencing and related them to cytomegalovirus serostatus. Among about 400 genotyped donors of the cohort, an average of roughly 230,000 unique TCR beta nucleotide sequences was sequenced per donor, of which about 20% were non-productive. To decide whether each TCR beta V gene segment behaved as functional or pseudogenic, an earlier analysis of some 600 of the donors relied on high-throughput TCR beta sequencing.

Overall study outcomes, separate from this receptor: Because HLA typing was missing for some donors at each locus, association tests included only the typed subset. While some public TCRs were present in many individuals, most TCR sequences turned up only very rarely across donors. In a later analysis, 15,000 to 20,000 TCR beta sequences were associated with specific HLA alleles at a false discovery rate of 0.05. The presence/absence analyses assumed that sequencing depth was roughly uniform across donors, and that assumption may not be true. Cytomegalovirus status was reported to be diagnosed by the classifier with high specificity and sensitivity in both the original and validation cohorts. An earlier analysis of 587 of the donors showed that most TCR beta V segments appeared in productive rearrangements either about 87% or about 30% of the time, which broadly matched IMGT annotations. Compared with the approximately 720-donor mean, donors in an Asian-associated ancestry cluster had fewer N-insertions in productive TCRs, according to a later genetic analysis. This cohort had only TCR beta chains sequenced, and the lack of alpha or paired-chain data limited which features could be detected. A further reported finding was that TCR beta sequences accurately predicted the HLA-A and HLA-B alleles for most subjects in the first cohort. The study gave a list of about 160 TCR beta chains associated with cytomegalovirus. A few of the identified cytomegalovirus-associated TCR beta chains were confirmed in vitro to be specific for cytomegalovirus antigens. In a later genetic analysis, a missense DCLRE1C variant was associated with V-gene and J-gene trimming of TCR beta chains, and the association was replicated in an independent cohort. According to a later analysis, TCR association rates differed among HLA loci, with DRB1 alleles showing the most associated TCRs and HLA-C alleles showing the fewest. Immune exposure information for the cohort was limited to CMV serostatus. When HLA alleles, especially DR and DQ, strongly co-occurred, TCR associations were difficult to assign to individual alleles. A later analysis found that most CMV-associated TCR beta chains appeared HLA-restricted, with HLA associations seemingly driven largely by CMV exposure. Compared with equally common non-associated chains, HLA-associated TCR beta chains in a later analysis were more clonally expanded and had lower generation probabilities. Because counts were too low, roughly 17 rarely observed V segments, including chromosome 9 orphons, were left out of the earlier analysis of about 620 of the donors. A cluster of highly shared sequence variants was judged likely to represent a technical artifact of the sequencing pipeline. Correlated functional status among segregating V segments might be attributable to linkage disequilibrium, but an unknown experimental factor could not be ruled out. The authors suggested that the approach could potentially be generalized to other disease states and immunological phenotypes. In a later analysis, several top co-occurrence clusters were reported to appear linked to parvovirus B19, influenza, CMV and Epstein-Barr virus.

The cohort comprised 670 or so healthy bone marrow donors. At the time of sampling, every cohort member was nominally healthy, though immune exposures that went unrecorded were likely present. The donor tested CMV seronegative, placing the donor among the 300 to 450 seronegative members of the cohort. Each donor provided a peripheral blood sample, and peripheral blood mononuclear cells were used for TCR beta sequencing. The Qiagen DNeasy Blood Extraction Kit was used to extract genomic DNA from the blood cell samples. This receptor was taken from a woman aged 30 to 39 in good health and CMV-seronegative. Material for sequencing was PBMCs.

The base sequence is TGCGCCAGCAGTGTCCAGGGGGGCACAGATACGCAGTATTTT. Its product reads: CASSVQGGTDTQYF. The sequence joins TRBV10-1 to TRBJ2-3; 7 bases in the middle match TRBD1. The germline V gene (reference sequence) specifies WNHNN as CDR1 and SYGVQD as CDR2. Trimming leaves V shorter by 4 bases and J shorter by 1 base, with the junction holding 2 bases beyond the gene matches. Its CDR3 holds 14 amino acids, cysteine through phenylalanine. Kept here is only the CDR3 DNA, which spans 42 bases and is read in frame from base 1.